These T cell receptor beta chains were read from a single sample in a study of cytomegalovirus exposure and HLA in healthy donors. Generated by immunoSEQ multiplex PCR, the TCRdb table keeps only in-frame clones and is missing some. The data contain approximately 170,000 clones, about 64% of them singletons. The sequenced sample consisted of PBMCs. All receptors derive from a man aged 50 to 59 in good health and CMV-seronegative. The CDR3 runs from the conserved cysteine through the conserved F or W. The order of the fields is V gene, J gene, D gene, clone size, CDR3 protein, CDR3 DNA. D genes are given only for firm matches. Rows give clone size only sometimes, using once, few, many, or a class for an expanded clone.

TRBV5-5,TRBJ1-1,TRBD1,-,CASSSRGQGRATEAFF,TGTGCCAGCAGCTCCAGGGGACAGGGTCGCGCCACTGAAGCTTTCTTT
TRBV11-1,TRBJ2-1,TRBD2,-,CASSLGLAGNEQFF,TGTGCCAGCAGCCTAGGGTTAGCGGGTAATGAGCAGTTCTTC
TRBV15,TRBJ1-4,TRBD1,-,CATSWTGPSTNEKLFF,TGTGCCACCAGCTGGACAGGGCCTTCAACTAATGAAAAACTGTTTTTT
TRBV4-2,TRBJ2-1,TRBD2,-,CASSQGASGGDEQFF,TGTGCCAGCAGCCAAGGGGCTAGCGGGGGTGATGAGCAGTTCTTC
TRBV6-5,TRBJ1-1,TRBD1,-,CASSFRGRRGTEAFF,TGTGCCAGCAGTTTCAGGGGGCGGAGGGGCACTGAAGCTTTCTTT
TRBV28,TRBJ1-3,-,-,CASRAGGSGNTIYF,TGTGCCAGCAGGGCGGGGGGTTCTGGAAACACCATATATTTT
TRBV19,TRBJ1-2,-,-,CASSPGRAYGYTF,TGTGCCAGTAGTCCCGGGAGGGCTTATGGCTACACCTTC
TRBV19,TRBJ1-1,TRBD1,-,CASKTVRGPSTNTEAFF,TGTGCCAGTAAGACGGTTAGGGGGCCCTCTACGAACACTGAAGCTTTCTTT
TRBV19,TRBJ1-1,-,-,CASSLGQNTEAFF,TGTGCCAGTAGCTTAGGACAGAACACTGAAGCTTTCTTT
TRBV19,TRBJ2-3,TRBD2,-,CATFGGTSTDTQYF,TGTGCCACCTTCGGGGGGACTAGCACAGATACGCAGTATTTT
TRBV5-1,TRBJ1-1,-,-,CASSFDPSDYLTEAFF,TGCGCCAGCAGCTTTGACCCTTCGGACTACCTCACTGAAGCTTTCTTT
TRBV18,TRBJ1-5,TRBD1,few,CASSPYRDRESNQPQHF,TGTGCCAGCTCACCTTACCGGGACAGGGAGTCCAATCAGCCCCAGCATTTT
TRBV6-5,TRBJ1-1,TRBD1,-,CASRGQANTEAFF,TGTGCCAGCAGGGGACAGGCGAACACTGAAGCTTTCTTT
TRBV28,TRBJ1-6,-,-,CASTFFSYNSPLHF,TGTGCCAGCACCTTCTTCTCCTATAATTCACCCCTCCACTTT
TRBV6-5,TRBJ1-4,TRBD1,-,CASTGGQGYEKLFF,TGTGCCAGCACGGGGGGACAGGGGTATGAAAAACTGTTTTTT
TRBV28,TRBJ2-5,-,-,CASSAGKETQYF,TGTGCCAGCTCGGCAGGGAAAGAGACCCAGTACTTC
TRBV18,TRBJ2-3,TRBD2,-,CASSSSTSGGADTQYF,TGTGCCAGCTCATCCTCGACTAGCGGGGGGGCAGATACGCAGTATTTT
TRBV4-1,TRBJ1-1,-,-,CASSRGMNTEAFF,TGCGCCAGCAGTAGAGGGATGAACACTGAAGCTTTCTTT
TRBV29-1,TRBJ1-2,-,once,CSVEDIGANYGYTF,TGCAGCGTTGAAGATATAGGAGCTAACTATGGCTACACCTTC
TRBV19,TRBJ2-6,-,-,CASSTHDTRGKRVLTF,TGTGCCAGTAGTACCCATGACACGCGGGGTAAAAGGGTCCTGACTTTC
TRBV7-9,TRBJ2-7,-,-,CASSSWDNLAYEQYF,TGTGCCAGCAGCTCCTGGGACAATTTGGCCTACGAGCAGTACTTC
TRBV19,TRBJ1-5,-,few,CASSTNRVGNQPQHF,TGTGCCAGTAGTACTAACAGGGTGGGCAATCAGCCCCAGCATTTT
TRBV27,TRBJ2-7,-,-,CASKGGNSYEQYF,TGTGCCAGCAAAGGGGGTAACTCCTACGAGCAGTACTTC
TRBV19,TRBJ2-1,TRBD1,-,CAIGRGIDEQFF,TGTGCCATAGGCAGGGGGATCGATGAGCAGTTCTTC
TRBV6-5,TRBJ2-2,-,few,CASSYSRATGELFF,TGTGCCAGCAGTTACAGCAGGGCCACCGGGGAGCTGTTTTTT
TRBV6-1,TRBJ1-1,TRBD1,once,CASTRTGAGTEAFF,TGTGCCAGCACTAGAACAGGGGCAGGGACTGAAGCTTTCTTT
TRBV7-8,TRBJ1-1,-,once,CARTPGSAEAFF,TGTGCCAGAACACCCGGGAGCGCTGAAGCTTTCTTT
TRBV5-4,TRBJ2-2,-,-,CASSQRTFANTGELFF,TGTGCCAGCAGCCAACGGACATTCGCGAACACCGGGGAGCTGTTTTTT
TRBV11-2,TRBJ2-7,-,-,CASSLRVNRLWAEQYF,TGTGCCAGCAGCTTAAGGGTTAATAGACTATGGGCCGAGCAGTACTTC
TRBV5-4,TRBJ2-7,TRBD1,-,CASSLDRATSEQYF,TGTGCCAGCAGCCTTGACAGGGCAACATCCGAGCAGTACTTC
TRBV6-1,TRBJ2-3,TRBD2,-,CASSVSAGGAPLTDTQYF,TGTGCCAGCAGTGTCTCGGCGGGGGGGGCCCCCTTAACAGATACGCAGTATTTT
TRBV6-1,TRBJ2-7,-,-,CASSETQALYEQYF,TGTGCCAGCAGTGAAACACAGGCCCTCTACGAGCAGTACTTC
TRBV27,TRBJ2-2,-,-,CATGSLSGSSGMFF,TGTGCCACTGGCAGTTTATCCGGGAGCTCGGGGATGTTTTTT
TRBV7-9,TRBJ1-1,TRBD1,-,CASSLPVGGQGLEAFF,TGTGCCAGCAGCTTACCGGTTGGGGGACAGGGGCTTGAAGCTTTCTTT